The clone carrying this TCR beta chain appeared a few times. The data originate from a study of T cells in Graves' hyperthyroidism and ophthalmopathy. Germline V gene sequence: CDR1 SGDLS, CDR2 YYNGEE. V lost 0 bases to trimming and J lost 2 bases, with 5 bases between them. The CDR3 spans 13 residues. Newly diagnosed patients aged 18 to 65 had hyperthyroidism of under 2 months' duration. RNA transcripts yielded amplified TCR beta CDR3 regions. A first-round RT-PCR of the TCR CDR3 used the HTBI primer set. TCRdb reanalysed the multiplex PCR reads using MiXCR and keeps one entry per CDR3 protein. The sample consists of some 380,000 distinct CDR3 sequences, approximately 13% of them appearing once.

The chain employs TRBV9 and TRBJ1-2, with TRBD1 as a possible D gene (5 bases). What was sequenced was blood. This sequence originates from a man aged 25-40 years with Graves' hyperthyroidism that later progressed to Graves' ophthalmopathy. CDR3 amino acids: CASSVGDNYGYTF. The CDR3 DNA reads TGTGCCAGCAGCGTAGGGGACAACTATGGCTACACCTTC.